Listed here is a single TCR beta chain. What it binds is unknown. This sample is part of a study of OX40 agonist ivuxolimab in advanced cancers. Study findings and constraints: There were, on average, more expanded clones in CD8+ T cells than in CD4+.

The data were produced by immunoSEQ multiplex PCR, yet TCRdb's version contains in-frame clones alone and is incomplete. The sample lists approximately 70,000 clones; 84% were seen once. Germline V gene data show CDR1 as SNHLY and CDR2 as FYNNEI. The V end was cut by 3 bases, the J end by 8 bases, with 13 bases between. The CDR3 sequence is 14 residues long. Source: CD4+ or CD8+ T cells sorted from blood, taken in a trial of the OX40 agonist ivuxolimab. This chain uses TRBV2 with TRBJ1-4, with TRBD1 as a possible D gene (6 bases). The clonotype was recovered from an adult with an advanced solid tumor such as melanoma, head and neck, liver or kidney cancer. The CDR3 protein is CASSDRGVGEKLFF. The CDR3 nucleotides are TGTGCCAGCAGTGACAGGGGCGTTGGAGAAAAACTGTTTTTT. The complete variable domain, with remaining parts taken from reference TRBV2 and TRBJ1-4, reads EPEVTQTPSHQVTQMGQEVILRCVPISNHLYFYWYRQILGQKVEFLVSFYNNEISEKSEIFDDQFSVERPDGSNFTLKIRSTKLEDSAMYFCASSDRGVGEKLFFGSGTQLSVL.